This T cell receptor (beta chain) was recorded in a study of blood T cell repertoires in COVID-19. Per germline, CDR1 SGHTA and CDR2 FQGTGA. The CDR3 contains 13 residues. Trimming at V came to 4 bases and at J to 5 bases, leaving 1 base not matched to a gene. Individuals drawn from about 26 US areas were roughly 18 to 95 years old. Some clones are missing from TCRdb's copy, which holds only in-frame ones; the method was immunoSEQ multiplex PCR. This sample has more than 300,000 clones, with 85% to 95% found just once. The V gene is TRBV7-3, the J gene TRBJ2-5, with 10 bases fitting TRBD1. The sequencing input was PBMCs or T cells enriched from blood (not recorded which). This clonotype was sampled from a woman in her twenties or thirties who had been exposed to COVID-19. CDR3: CASSWGQGETQYF. The CDR3 nucleotides read TGTGCCAGCAGCTGGGGACAGGGGGAGACCCAGTACTTC. Based on the CDR3 plus reference TRBV7-3 and TRBJ2-5, the full variable domain is GAGVSQTPSNKVTEKGKYVELRCDPISGHTALYWYRQSLGQGPEFLIYFQGTGAADDSGLPNDRFFAVRPEGSVSTLKIQRTERGDSAVYLCASSWGQGETQYFGPGTRLLVL.